These 10 T cell receptor beta chains were all obtained from the same sample, sequenced in a study of human T cells and chemical hapten exposure. TCRdb reprocessed the RACE reads via MiXCR and lists one record per CDR3 protein. The table lists approximately 110,000 distinct CDR3 sequences, about a tenth of them singletons, with 2.5% to 3.5% in the top ten. The time point: patch test 2, 6 weeks after DPC sensitization. Described treatment: therapeutic diphenylcyclopropenone sensitization with weekly scalp DPC. Sequenced here: whole blood, sampled in connection with sensitization to the hapten diphenylcyclopropenone (DPC). The receptors here all came from a middle-aged woman with alopecia areata. Some clones in this sample may be carry-over from other donors' samples.

This clonotype was recorded many times. The rearrangement joins TRBV20-1 to TRBJ1-5, with D tentatively TRBD1 (5 bases). CDR1 and CDR2 from the germline V gene are DFQATT and SNEGSKA (reference sequence). Trimming took 5 bases from V and 2 from J, leaving 19 bases between them. The CDR3 is 16 residues long. The CDR3 region has the DNA TGCAGTGCTTGCCCCCGACAGTTTGGGCGCAATCAGCCCCAGCATTTT. Translation gives CSACPRQFGRNQPQHF.

This clonotype was recorded many times. The rearrangement uses TRBV28 and TRBJ1-1; no definite D call. Trimming removed 0 bases from V and 6 bases from J, with 5 bases in between. This CDR3 comprises 12 residues. CDR1 and CDR2 (germline): MDHEN, SYDVKM. The CDR3 reads CASSLWRAEAFF. The CDR3 DNA reads as TGTGCCAGCAGTTTATGGAGGGCTGAAGCTTTCTTT.

The chain is built from TRBV12-3 or TRBV12-4 and TRBJ1-2; 9 bases match TRBD1. The CDR3 length is 15 residues. The V and J ends lost 4 bases and 4 bases, in that order; junction bases with no gene match: 7. The CDR3 here is CASSSGDRGGYGYTF. CDR3 coding DNA: TGTGCCAGCAGTTCCGGAGACAGGGGGGGCTATGGCTACACCTTC.

There are a few counts of this clonotype. The rearrangement joins TRBV20-1 to TRBJ1-6, with D possibly TRBD1 on 6 matching bases. Trimming pared 3 bases from V and 8 bases from J, leaving 11 bases between. The CDR3 has 13 residues. CDR1 and CDR2 (germline): DFQATT, SNEGSKA (reference sequence). CDR3 DNA sequence: TGCAGTGCTAGGGGGGCAGGGGATTCACCCCTCCACTTT. Encoded protein: CSARGAGDSPLHF.

V usage is TRBV4-2 and J usage is TRBJ2-5, with 10 bases identical to TRBD2. The CDR3 consists of 18 residues. Trimming cost V 4 bases and J 4 bases; bases outside gene matches: 15. Germline CDR1 reads LGHNA; CDR2 reads YNFKEQ. CDR3 DNA sequence: TGTGCCAGCAGCCCGTCGACTAGCGGGCACTCCCGGGGAGAGACCCAGTACTTC. This encodes CASSPSTSGHSRGETQYF.

The chain carries TRBV20-1 and TRBJ2-7, with a tentative D call TRBD1 (5 bases). V lost 3 bases and J lost 2, with 11 bases in between. The germline CDR1 and CDR2 sequences are DFQATT and SNEGSKA (reference sequence). CDR3 length: 13 amino acids. DNA for the CDR3: TGCAGTGCTAGGTGGGGCGGACCCTACGAGCAGTACTTC. Encoded protein: CSARWGGPYEQYF.

This clonotype occurred many times. The CDR3 region has the DNA TGTGCCAGCAGTTTAGGTCCCGGGCCCCACGAGCAGTACTTC. Translating gives CASSLGPGPHEQYF. V gene TRBV12-3 or TRBV12-4 combines with J gene TRBJ2-7, with D unresolved. With 1 base removed from V and 5 bases from J, the gap between germline ends came to 12 bases. CDR3 size: 14 residues.

This clonotype was recorded a few times. This sequence joins TRBV6-4 and TRBJ2-1, with TRBD2 identical over 10 bases. Losses at the gene ends were 0 bases for V and 6 bases for J; bases not matched to a gene: 2. The length of the CDR3 is 15 residues. CDR1 and CDR2 from the germline V gene are MRHNA and SNTAGT. In DNA form, the CDR3 reads TGTGCCAGCAGTGACTCTAGCGGGGGGATCAATGAGCAGTTCTTC. This gives the protein CASSDSSGGINEQFF.

This clonotype was found many times. The rearrangement links TRBV3-1 to TRBJ2-3; D might be TRBD2 (6 bases). Trimming took 8 bases from V and 1 from J, leaving 10 bases between them. This CDR3 is 13 amino acids long. Germline CDR1 and CDR2: LGHDT and YNNKEL (reference sequence). The CDR3 bases are TGTGCCAGCGGGGGGTTCGGCACAGATACGCAGTATTTT. This encodes CASGGFGTDTQYF.

This clonotype has ten or more counts. This rearrangement joins TRBV7-2 to TRBJ2-7; D gene uncertain. The V end was cut by 2 bases, the J end by 0 bases, with 14 bases between. The CDR3 runs to 16 residues. CDR1 is SGHTA, CDR2 FQGNSA, per germline. The CDR3 is CASSLRATELSYEQYF. Here the CDR3 DNA reads TGTGCCAGCAGCTTACGGGCCACCGAACTCTCCTACGAGCAGTACTTC.